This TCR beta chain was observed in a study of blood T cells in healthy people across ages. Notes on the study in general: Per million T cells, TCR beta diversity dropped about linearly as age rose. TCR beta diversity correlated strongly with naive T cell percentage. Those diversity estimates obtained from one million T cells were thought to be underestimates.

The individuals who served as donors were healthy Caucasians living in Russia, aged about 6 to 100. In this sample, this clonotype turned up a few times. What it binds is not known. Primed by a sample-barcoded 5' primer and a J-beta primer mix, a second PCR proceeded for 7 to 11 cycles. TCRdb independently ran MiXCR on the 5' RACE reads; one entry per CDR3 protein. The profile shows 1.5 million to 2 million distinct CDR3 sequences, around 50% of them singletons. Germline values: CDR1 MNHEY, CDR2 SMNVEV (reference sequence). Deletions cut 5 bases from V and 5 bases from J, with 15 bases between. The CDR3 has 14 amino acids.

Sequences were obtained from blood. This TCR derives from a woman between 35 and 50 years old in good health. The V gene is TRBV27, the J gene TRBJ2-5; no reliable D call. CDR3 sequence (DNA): TGTGCCAGCAGTCCCCGGGTTGTTCGGGAGACCCAGTACTTC. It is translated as CASSPRVVRETQYF.